The source of this T cell receptor (beta chain) is a study of identical twins. About this clonotype itself: Antigen unknown.

Study-wide points: With abundant cord blood beta clonotypes, insertions were fewer; memory repertoires showed no such pattern.

CDR3 size: 17 residues. Template switching added a universal primer binding site, and final cDNA carried unique molecular identifiers. TCRdb fed the 5' RACE reads into MiXCR, producing one record per CDR3 protein. The table records under 300,000 distinct CDR3 sequences, over 12% of them present only once. V is TRBV21-1 and J is TRBJ2-5; TRBD2, the D gene given by the table, was not confirmed from the DNA. TRBV21-1 is annotated as a pseudogene. The sequencing input was memory (CD45RO+) T cells sorted from blood. The source of this sequence is a woman in her late teens or twenties in good health. DNA of the CDR3: TGTGCCAGCAGCAACCAGCGGGAGGGTTGTTTCTGGGAGACCCAGTACTTC. Protein product: CASSNQREGCFWETQYF.